This T cell receptor beta chain was recorded in a study of blood T cell repertoires in COVID-19. Study background: The United States, Italy and Spain were the sources of the acute and convalescent COVID-19 samples. In each case, the material was cDNA or gDNA derived from T cells, B-cell-depleted T cells, or PBMCs.

Germline loops: CDR1 SGHTA, CDR2 FQGNSA. Trimming took 6 bases from V and 5 from J, leaving 7 bases between them. The CDR3 spans 11 residues. Sequencing used immunoSEQ multiplex PCR; TCRdb keeps in-frame clones, though not all of them. The sample includes roughly 30,000 clones, approximately 88% of them seen just once. This clonotype was obtained from a human donor in a cohort sampled during active COVID-19. V usage is TRBV7-2 and J usage is TRBJ2-5; D ambiguous. The sample consisted of peripheral blood. The CDR3 is CASRLTETQYF. Written as DNA, the CDR3 is TGTGCCAGCAGACTAACGGAGACCCAGTACTTC.